This TCR beta chain was recovered during a study of T cell responses to AZD1222 COVID-19 vaccine (dated by TCRdb to about 2021). Regarding the research as a whole: TCR sequencing was performed for 230 to 250 trial participants, of whom around 200 were given two doses of AZD1222 and around 26 were given two doses of MenACWY control vaccine. Enrollment into the trials was organized by age into subgroups of 18-55, 56-69 and 70-plus years, and those subgroups contained roughly 140, 27 and 60 TCR-sequenced participants, respectively. The investigation overall reported the following: After two AZD1222 doses, spike-specific TCR breadth and depth were significantly higher than at day 0 and than in MenACWY recipients. The 56-69-year group was small, and its depth increase did not reach significance, likely because of low power. Because no day 14 peak-response samples were available, the repertoires could be characterized only after the peak T cell response. Epitopes outside the regions mutated in the B.1.351 and B.1.1.7 variants were reportedly recognized by nearly half of the unique spike-specific TCRs. Only five or six AZD1222 recipients were SARS-CoV-2 seropositive at baseline, limiting conclusions about previously exposed vaccinees. CD4 TCRs associated with the vaccine covered the entire spike protein, and the dominant responses were in regions 160-218 and 743-854. Participants were mostly white British and included more females than males, and it was suggested by the authors that clonal diversity may have been underestimated.

As concerns this clone: The antigen this receptor binds is unknown. Base-call qualities are not available, and no considerably larger clone is one nucleotide away.

The sample's time point, from its label and the paper: about 28 days (+/-7) after the second vaccine dose. Because spike-specific TCR depth and breadth did not differ between the two schedules, AZD1222 recipients who got a second dose at roughly 4 weeks were pooled with those who got a second dose at roughly 12 weeks. Vaccinee samples came from UK trials COV001 and COV002, including a single-blind randomized controlled phase 2/3 trial of AZD1222 (ChAdOx1 nCoV-19) in healthy adults. Trial participant PBMC samples were collected at day 0 and day 28 after the second dose for TCRbeta chain sequencing. The CDR3 regions of human TCRbeta chains were analyzed by immunosequencing. In the authors' own workflow: Repertoire TCRs were checked for matches against a reference library of SARS-CoV-2-specific TCRs that had been generated using the MIRA antigen-specificity platform. Breadth was defined as the fraction of unique TCRs that were SARS-CoV-2-associated. Depth was defined as the fraction of total T cells that were SARS-CoV-2-associated. Using the MIRA data, each spike-specific TCR was assigned both to the spike region to which the TCR was reactive and to a CD4 or CD8 class. Log10-transformed breadth and depth values were compared by one-way ANOVA with Sidak's multiple comparisons tests. The table was pulled from immuneACCESS by TCRdb, which kept in-frame rearrangements only. Such tables lose some clones; where checked, under half of the loss comes from unresolved V genes, and the rest has no known cause. V, J and clone size are taken as reported in that table, and D and trimming were inferred from the DNA itself. The sample includes some 120,000 clones, with approximately 90% observed a single time. In total, the top ten clones hold about 7.5% of the sample.

Between the V and J ends, shortened by 1 base and 7 bases respectively, the junction contains 13 bases. CDR1 MDHEN and CDR2 SYDVKM were looked up in the germline V gene. Including cysteine and phenylalanine, the CDR3 has 14 amino acids. Left in the record is the CDR3 DNA by itself, 42 bases read in frame from the first base. The sample here was peripheral blood, taken 28 days after the second AZD1222 dose. The chain is made from TRBV28 and TRBJ1-2; TRBD1 is a weak D gene call, 5 bases matching. The TCR comes from an adult who received the AZD1222 COVID-19 vaccine. At the DNA level, the sequence is TGTGCCAGCAGTTTATCAGCAGGGTTAAGTGGCTACACCTTC. Its translation reads: CASSLSAGLSGYTF.